What follows are 5 T cell receptor beta chains derived from one specimen sequenced in a study of cytomegalovirus exposure and HLA in healthy donors. The PCR ran on 60 Vbeta and 13 Jbeta primers. Generated by immunoSEQ multiplex PCR, the TCRdb table keeps only in-frame clones and is missing some. The profile shows over 200,000 clones, roughly 87% of them singletons. Specimen: PBMCs. These receptors all stem from a woman aged 40 to 50 in good health and CMV-seropositive.

This sequence joins TRBV6-5 and TRBJ1-2; D gene uncertain. Between the trimmed V and J ends, which lost 4 bases and 3 bases, there was a span of 12 bases. This CDR3 has 14 amino acids. Germline lookup yields CDR1 MNHEY and CDR2 SVGAGI. In nucleotides, the CDR3 is TGTGCCAGCAGTTGCTCGAACACCTACTATGGCTACACCTTC. Amino acid sequence: CASSCSNTYYGYTF.

The chain recombines TRBV27 with TRBJ1-1; TRBD1 might be the D (6 bases). The V end lost 0 bases, the J end lost 5 bases, and 19 bases lay between the germline ends. The CDR3 extends over 17 amino acids. Germline assignment: CDR1 MNHEY and CDR2 SMNVEV (reference sequence). CDR3 sequence reads: CASSLSGAIGGNTEAFF. The CDR3 nucleotides are TGTGCCAGCAGTTTATCGGGGGCAATCGGGGGGAATACTGAAGCTTTCTTT.

The V and J genes are TRBV6-6 and TRBJ1-1, with 7 bases matching TRBD1. This CDR3 comprises 14 residues. Germline V gene data show CDR1 as MNHNY and CDR2 as SVGAGI (reference sequence). V shed 6 bases and J 4 bases; nucleotides not matched to a gene: 8. The CDR3 is CASRGGSPATEAFF. Written as DNA, the CDR3 is TGTGCCAGCAGAGGGGGCTCCCCGGCCACTGAAGCTTTCTTT.

The chain has TRBV4-3 and TRBJ2-3; D is possibly TRBD2 (6 bases). Trimming pared 5 bases from V and 0 bases from J, leaving 9 bases between. Germline V gene data show CDR1 as LGHNA and CDR2 as YSLEER. The CDR3 covers 14 residues. For the CDR3, the DNA is TGCGCCAGCAGCAAAAGCGGGAGCACAGATACGCAGTATTTT. Its translation is CASSKSGSTDTQYF.

The chain has TRBV19 and TRBJ1-1, with D possibly being TRBD1 (6 bases). Germline V gene lookup returns CDR1 LNHDA and CDR2 SQIVND (reference sequence). V dropped 5 bases and J dropped 4 bases, with 14 bases sitting between them. This CDR3 spans 14 amino acids. CDR3 sequence reads: CASSPRQVGTEAFF. DNA for the CDR3: TGTGCCAGTAGTCCTCGACAGGTTGGCACTGAAGCTTTCTTT.